One and the same sample provided the 21 T cell receptor beta chains below, sequenced in a study of cytomegalovirus exposure and HLA in healthy donors. The PCR had 60 Vbeta and 13 Jbeta primers. Using immunoSEQ multiplex PCR, the repertoire was profiled, and TCRdb retains in-frame clones only, with some absent. This sample has about 130,000 clones, with around 80% found just once. Sequenced input: PBMCs. Every receptor here comes from a man in his forties or fifties in good health and CMV-seropositive.

This clone was seen more than once but under ten times. This rearrangement joins TRBV11-2 to TRBJ2-1; possibly TRBD2 for D (6 bases). The CDR3 extends over 15 amino acids. Trimming took 1 base from V and 6 from J, leaving 13 bases between them. Per the germline V gene, CDR1 is SGHAT and CDR2 is FQNNGV. The CDR3 nucleotides are TGTGCCAGCAGCTTAGTAGGAGGGGTCGTCAATGAGCAGTTCTTC. Protein: CASSLVGGVVNEQFF.

The genes are TRBV18 and TRBJ1-4; 10 bases match TRBD1. CDR3 length equals 15 residues. Germline loops: CDR1 KGHSH, CDR2 LQKENI. The J segment lost 6 bases and the V segment lost 2 bases, leaving 3 bases of the junction unmatched. The CDR3 bases are TGTGCCAGCTCACCATCCGGGACAGGGGATGAAAAACTGTTTTTT. This sequence encodes CASSPSGTGDEKLFF.

V and J are TRBV7-9 and TRBJ1-2; 10 nucleotides agree with TRBD1. Trimming at V came to 4 bases and at J to 0 bases, leaving 8 bases not matched to a gene. The CDR3 extends over 17 amino acids. Germline values: CDR1 SEHNR, CDR2 FQNEAQ (reference sequence). CDR3 region: CASSSRDRGPPNYGYTF. The CDR3 DNA follows: TGTGCCAGCAGCTCCCGGGACAGGGGCCCTCCTAACTATGGCTACACCTTC.

J is TRBJ1-1 and V is TRBV6-6, with D maybe TRBD1 (5 bases). From germline, CDR1 is MNHNY and CDR2 SVGAGI (reference sequence). The CDR3 runs to 15 residues. V was pared by 2 bases and J by 1 base, with 11 bases between. The CDR3 DNA is TGTGCCAGCAGTTACCGGCAGGGCGCGAACACTGAAGCTTTCTTT. It codes for CASSYRQGANTEAFF.

The count of this clone is one. The rearrangement joins TRBV21-1 to TRBJ2-5; the table's D call, TRBD2, has no DNA check behind it. TRBV21-1 is a pseudogene. This CDR3 comprises 21 residues. The DNA of the CDR3 is TGTGCCAGCAGCAAAAAAAAATTCGAACTAGCGGGAGTACACAACCAAGAGACCCAGTACTTC. Its protein product is CASSKKKFELAGVHNQETQYF.

The V and J genes are TRBV29-1 and TRBJ1-1; D perhaps matches TRBD1 (6 bases). V was pared by 4 bases and J by 6 bases, with 15 bases between. CDR1 is SQVTM, CDR2 ANQGSEA, per germline. The CDR3 runs 13 residues. The CDR3 sequence: CSVALEGDAEAFF. Written as DNA, the CDR3 is TGCAGCGTTGCCCTCGAGGGGGACGCTGAAGCTTTCTTT.

This clone was counted once. This sequence joins TRBV4-1 and TRBJ2-3; 9 positions agree with TRBD2. The V gene's germline CDR1 is MGHRA and CDR2 YSYEKL. The CDR3 has 15 amino acids. The V segment lost 4 bases and the J segment 0 bases; nucleotides outside the gene matches: 2. CDR3 nucleotides: TGCGCCAGCAGCCTCCTAGCGGGAAGCACAGATACGCAGTATTTT. This codes for CASSLLAGSTDTQYF.

This sequence joins TRBV7-8 and TRBJ1-3; D unclear. There are 16 residues in the CDR3. V lost 1 base to trimming and J lost 3 bases, with 13 bases between them. Germline V lookup: CDR1 SGHVS, CDR2 FQNEAQ. The CDR3 loop is CASSLVGGGYGNTIYF. The CDR3 bases are TGTGCCAGCAGCTTAGTTGGTGGCGGGTATGGAAACACCATATATTTT.

The rearrangement links TRBV6-5 to TRBJ2-5, with 10 nucleotides matching TRBD1. Germline-derived CDR1 and CDR2 are MNHEY and SVGAGI. The CDR3 sequence is 14 residues long. V lost 5 bases and J lost 5; bases outside the gene matches: 5. CDR3: CASSNDRGLETQYF. The CDR3 DNA reads as TGTGCCAGCAGTAATGACAGGGGGCTTGAGACCCAGTACTTC.

V usage is TRBV12-5 and J usage is TRBJ2-6; no reliable D call. CDR1 and CDR2 from the germline V gene are LGHNT and FRNRAP. The length of the CDR3 is 17 residues. V shed 1 base and J shed 0 bases, with 10 bases lying between them. CDR3 bases: TGTGCTAGTGGTTTGGACCCGGTTCTCTCTGGGGCCAACGTCCTGACTTTC. Encoded protein: CASGLDPVLSGANVLTF.

The chain carries TRBV28 and TRBJ1-2; the D is unclear. Between the trimmed V and J ends, which lost 5 bases and 1 base, there was a span of 11 bases. CDR1 MDHEN and CDR2 SYDVKM come from the germline V gene. The CDR3 runs 14 residues. Here the CDR3 reads CASSGLSLNYGYTF. The CDR3 bases are TGTGCCAGCAGTGGACTTTCTCTTAACTATGGCTACACCTTC.

CDR3 DNA sequence: TGTGCCAGCTCACCGCCAGGCGCTAACTATGGCTACACCTTC. As protein: CASSPPGANYGYTF. The chain employs TRBV18 and TRBJ1-2; D gene unclear. V dropped 3 bases and J dropped 0 bases, with 8 bases sitting between them. CDR1 and CDR2 from the germline V gene are KGHSH and LQKENI. The CDR3 spans 14 residues.

The chain joins TRBV5-6 to TRBJ2-6; D is unclear. The V and J ends lost 0 bases and 11 bases respectively, with 15 bases between them. This CDR3 has 15 amino acids. The germline CDR1 and CDR2 sequences are SGHDT and YYEEEE. The CDR3 DNA reads TGTGCCAGCAGCTTGGTGGGCCGATTGATGGACGTCCTGACTTTC. This sequence encodes CASSLVGRLMDVLTF. The full variable domain, completed using reference TRBV5-6 and TRBJ2-6, is DAGVTQSPTHLIKTRGQQVTLRCSPKSGHDTVSWYQQALGQGPQFIFQYYEEEERQRGNFPDRFSGHQFPNYSSELNVNALLLGDSALYLCASSLVGRLMDVLTFGAGSRLTVL.

This chain links TRBV6-1 with TRBJ1-5; maybe TRBD1 (5 bases). Germline V gene data show CDR1 as MNHNS and CDR2 as SASEGT. The germline V and J ends were trimmed by 7 bases and 3 bases, with 13 bases remaining between them. The CDR3 runs 14 residues. The CDR3, as DNA: TGTGCCAGCACTAGTCAGGGCGCCAATCAGCCCCAGCATTTT. Translation: CASTSQGANQPQHF.

The gene calls are TRBV5-1 and TRBJ1-3, with D perhaps TRBD1 (6 bases). The V gene lost 0 bases and the J gene lost 2 bases, with 15 bases spanning the gap. Germline values: CDR1 SGHRS, CDR2 YFSETQ. The CDR3 totals 17 residues. CDR3 sequence (DNA): TGCGCCAGCAGCTTGGTGGGGGCCTCAGGGGCTGGAAACACCATATATTTT. Translating gives CASSLVGASGAGNTIYF. Variable domain in full (rest from reference TRBV5-1 and TRBJ1-3): KAGVTQTPRYLIKTRGQQVTLSCSPISGHRSVSWYQQTPGQGLQFLFEYFSETQRNKGNFPGRFSGRQFSNSRSEMNVSTLELGDSALYLCASSLVGASGAGNTIYFGEGSWLTVV.

The chain combines TRBV29-1 with TRBJ2-7; D gene unclear. This CDR3 is 13 amino acids long. The germline gives CDR1 SQVTM, CDR2 ANQGSEA. The ends were cut back, 4 bases at V and 4 bases at J, with 14 bases in the middle. CDR3 amino acids: CSVGADHRYEQYF. The DNA for the CDR3 is TGCAGCGTTGGGGCAGACCACCGGTACGAGCAGTACTTC.

J is TRBJ1-1 and V is TRBV10-2; 8 nucleotides line up with TRBD1. V dropped 1 base and J dropped 7; count of bases not matched to a gene: 5. This CDR3 is 14 amino acids long. CDR1 is WSHSY, CDR2 SAAADI, per germline. The CDR3 sequence is CASSELQGVGEAFF. The DNA for the CDR3 is TGCGCCAGCAGTGAGTTACAGGGGGTAGGTGAAGCTTTCTTT.

This sequence joins TRBV5-4 and TRBJ2-7; TRBD1 agrees at 9 bases. Germline-derived CDR1 and CDR2 are SGHNT and YYREEE (reference sequence). The V segment lost 5 bases and the J segment 5 bases; nucleotides outside the gene matches: 11. This CDR3 is built from 15 residues. The CDR3 is CASREGTGRIDEQYF. The CDR3 DNA sequence: TGTGCCAGCAGGGAAGGGACAGGGAGAATCGACGAGCAGTACTTC. Full variable domain (missing parts from reference TRBV5-4 and TRBJ2-7): ETGVTQSPTHLIKTRGQQVTLRCSSQSGHNTVSWYQQALGQGPQFIFQYYREEENGRGNFPPRFSGLQFPNYSSELNVNALELDDSALYLCASREGTGRIDEQYFGPGTRLTVT.

The V and J genes are TRBV7-8 and TRBJ1-5; 10 positions match TRBD1. Germline CDR1 is SGHVS and CDR2 is FQNEAQ. The CDR3 covers 14 residues. V shed 5 bases and J 11 bases; nucleotides not matched to a gene: 9. In DNA, the CDR3 is TGTGCCAGCAGCGTCGGGACAGGGGAGGGTTCCCAGCATTTT. This encodes CASSVGTGEGSQHF.

The gene calls are TRBV5-5 and TRBJ1-2, with unresolved D. Germline V CDR1 and CDR2: SGHKS, YYEKEE (reference sequence). V was cut by 1 base and J by 7 bases, with 14 bases left in between. There are 14 residues in the CDR3. CDR3 sequence reads: CASSLSLTGGGYTF. The CDR3 DNA reads as TGTGCCAGCAGCTTGTCTCTTACGGGTGGTGGCTACACCTTC.

The gene calls are TRBV19 and TRBJ2-2, with D possibly being TRBD1 (6 bases). The CDR3 runs 13 residues. Germline V gene lookup returns CDR1 LNHDA and CDR2 SQIVND (reference sequence). V was pared by 4 bases and J by 6 bases, with 9 bases between. Here the CDR3 DNA reads TGTGCCAGTAGTACGGACAGTCCCGGGGAGCTGTTTTTT. Protein: CASSTDSPGELFF.